The rows below give T cell receptor beta chains drawn from one sample of a study of T-cell memory formation after mild COVID-19. TCRdb ran MiXCR on the 5' RACE reads and lists one entry per CDR3 protein. The repertoire consists of under 700,000 distinct CDR3 sequences, with 20% occurring once and the leading ten covering approximately 12%. Sequencing was done on a sample of PBMCs or a T cell subset sorted from them (not recorded which). These receptors were obtained from an adult woman who had mild COVID-19 (a few samples of this study predate the infection). Cell type and time point are not known. Both conserved end residues are part of each CDR3. D genes are given only for firm matches. Only part of the rows carry a size: once, few, many, or a class if the clone is expanded.

J gene	D gene	V gene	clone size	CDR3 protein	CDR3 DNA
TRBJ2-1	TRBD2	TRBV24-1	NA	CATAGTSGIGEQFF	TGTGCCACCGCCGGGACTAGCGGGATTGGTGAGCAGTTCTTC
TRBJ2-3	TRBD2	TRBV12-3/TRBV12-4	NA	CASSLVGLAGGDTQYF	TGTGCCAGCAGCCTGGTTGGACTAGCGGGGGGGGATACGCAGTATTTT
TRBJ2-2	TRBD2	TRBV6-5	NA	CASRDRTSGSLMDTGELFF	TGTGCCAGCAGGGACAGGACTAGCGGGAGTCTAATGGACACCGGGGAGCTGTTTTTT
TRBJ1-2	NA	TRBV5-1	many	CASTRRGYTF	TGCGCCAGCACCCGCCGTGGCTACACCTTC
TRBJ2-1	NA	TRBV20-1	few	CSALTRSNEQFF	TGCAGTGCTTTGACTCGTTCCAATGAGCAGTTCTTC
TRBJ2-5	NA	TRBV19	NA	CASSIQVQETQYF	TGTGCCAGTAGCATACAGGTTCAAGAGACCCAGTACTTC
TRBJ2-1	NA	TRBV20-1	once	CSASNNEQFF	TGCAGTGCTAGTAACAATGAGCAGTTCTTC
TRBJ2-7	TRBD1	TRBV6-2/TRBV6-3	few	CASNPGQGPSSYEQYF	TGTGCCAGCAACCCCGGACAGGGCCCGAGCTCCTACGAGCAGTACTTC
TRBJ2-5	NA	TRBV18	NA	CASSPPIRGAKTQYF	TGTGCCAGCTCACCGCCTATCCGGGGGGCGAAGACCCAGTACTTC
TRBJ2-1	NA	TRBV29-1	few	CSVESHRDNEQFF	TGCAGCGTTGAAAGTCACAGGGACAATGAGCAGTTCTTC
TRBJ1-2	TRBD1	TRBV4-1	NA	CASSQPQGSGYTF	TGCGCCAGCAGCCAACCACAGGGGAGTGGCTACACCTTC